These 24 T cell receptor beta chains share one sample of origin, sequenced in a study of Ad26.COV2.S vaccination and SARS-CoV-2 variants. Clones were sequenced by immunoSEQ multiplex PCR, and TCRdb holds only the in-frame ones, with some missing. The data hold approximately 280,000 clones, with approximately 87% observed a single time. Treatment described: approximately 18 received Ad26.COV2.S at low or high dose, single or two shots; 5 received placebo; per-sample allocation not given. The study sampled participants on day 63 after the first vaccine or placebo injection. This sample comprised peripheral blood, obtained in a trial of Ad26.COV2.S vaccine versus placebo. The receptors were sampled from a person between 18 and 65 years old who received the Ad26.COV2.S COVID-19 vaccine or a placebo.

In its sample, this clone was seen once. The rearrangement links TRBV10-1 to TRBJ2-1; 8 bases line up with TRBD1. The V and J ends lost 7 bases and 8 bases, in that order; junction bases with no gene match: 13. The CDR3 consists of 15 residues. Germline V gives CDR1 WNHNN, CDR2 SYGVQD (reference sequence). The DNA of the CDR3 is TGCGCCAGCAACCAAGGAGCAGGGGGCACGGATGAGCAGTTCTTC. Its translation: CASNQGAGGTDEQFF.

The chain carries TRBV9 and TRBJ1-1, with 9 nucleotides matching TRBD1. The CDR3 consists of 15 residues. J gave up 3 bases and V 4 bases, and 7 bases lay outside the gene matches. Germline CDR1 and CDR2: SGDLS and YYNGEE. CDR3 sequence: CASSSRTGAYTEAFF. DNA of the CDR3: TGTGCCAGCAGCTCCCGGACAGGGGCGTACACTGAAGCTTTCTTT.

This clone was counted a single time. The rearrangement links TRBV7-3 to TRBJ2-1; 15 bases map to TRBD2. J lost 3 bases, V lost 1 base, and 10 bases had no gene match. Germline values: CDR1 SGHTA, CDR2 FQGTGA. The CDR3 is 20 amino acids. The CDR3 protein is CASSLKGTSGGLSLYNEQFF. The CDR3 DNA sequence: TGTGCCAGCAGCTTAAAGGGGACTAGCGGGGGGCTAAGTCTCTACAATGAGCAGTTCTTC.

This chain connects TRBV25-1 to TRBJ1-1; the match to TRBD1 covers 7 bases. V lost 3 bases and J lost 5; bases outside the gene matches: 9. This CDR3 is 15 amino acids long. Germline lookup yields CDR1 MGHDK and CDR2 SYGVNS. In DNA form, the CDR3 reads TGTGCCAGCAGTGACCAAACGACAGGGCGGACTGAAGCTTTCTTT. Residues: CASSDQTTGRTEAFF.

The chain is built from TRBV5-1 and TRBJ2-5, with D perhaps given as TRBD1 or TRBD2 (5 bases each). The CDR3 has 15 amino acids. The V end was cut by 3 bases, the J end by 1 base, with 13 bases between. Germline lookup yields CDR1 SGHRS and CDR2 YFSETQ. For the CDR3, the DNA is TGCGCCAGCAGCTCGGGACCCCTGGGCCAAGAGACCCAGTACTTC. The encoded protein is CASSSGPLGQETQYF.

V usage is TRBV29-1 and J usage is TRBJ1-5; the D gene is possibly TRBD1 (5 bases). Trimming removed 6 bases from V and 6 bases from J, with 15 bases in between. Germline V gene data show CDR1 as SQVTM and CDR2 as ANQGSEA. The CDR3 runs 13 residues. This CDR3 reads CSVGRERGQPQHF. Written as DNA, the CDR3 is TGCAGCGTGGGACGCGAAAGGGGTCAGCCCCAGCATTTT. Full variable domain (outside the CDR3, taken from reference TRBV29-1 and TRBJ1-5): SAVISQKPSRDICQRGTSLTIQCQVDSQVTMMFWYRQQPGQSLTLIATANQGSEATYESGFVIDKFPISRPNLTFSTLTVSNMSPEDSSIYLCSVGRERGQPQHFGDGTRLSIL.

The chain combines TRBV18 with TRBJ2-2, with D perhaps given as TRBD1 or TRBD2 (5 bases each). This CDR3 spans 17 amino acids. The germline CDR1 and CDR2 sequences are KGHSH and LQKENI. Trimming took off 3 bases at V and 0 bases at J, with 14 bases between the two ends. CDR3 sequence: CASSPYRDLANTGELFF. The CDR3 DNA reads as TGTGCCAGCTCACCCTACCGGGACCTCGCGAACACCGGGGAGCTGTTTTTT.

This chain links TRBV3-1 (or the pseudogene TRBV3-2) with TRBJ1-3; maybe TRBD1 (6 bases). Germline V CDR1 and CDR2: LGHDT, YNNKEL (reference sequence). Trimming left V 4 bases short and J 4 bases short, with 20 bases between. This CDR3 contains 17 residues. The CDR3 DNA is TGTGCCAGCAGCCCAATCTGGGGGCCAAGAGGGGGAAACACCATATATTTT. Amino acids: CASSPIWGPRGGNTIYF.

This clone was found a few times. V usage is TRBV19 and J usage is TRBJ1-1; 7 positions agree with TRBD1. Germline CDR1 reads LNHDA; CDR2 reads SQIVND (reference sequence). This CDR3 has 14 amino acids. The V gene end was trimmed by 6 bases and the J gene end by 4 bases; junction bases not matched to a gene: 8. CDR3 sequence (DNA): TGTGCCAGTAGCCTCACAGGGGTTGGCACTGAAGCTTTCTTT. Its protein is CASSLTGVGTEAFF.

The J gene is TRBJ2-2, the V gene TRBV3-1 (or the pseudogene TRBV3-2), with D maybe TRBD1 (5 bases). Germline lookup yields CDR1 LGHDT and CDR2 YNNKEL (reference sequence). Between the trimmed V and J ends, which lost 0 bases and 10 bases, there was a span of 15 bases. This CDR3 has 15 residues. The CDR3 DNA sequence: TGTGCCAGCAGCCAAGATCAGGGCTTCCGTGTGGAGCTGTTTTTT. It specifies CASSQDQGFRVELFF.

The rearrangement joins TRBV4-2 to TRBJ2-7, with 8 bases aligning to TRBD1. Per germline, CDR1 LGHNA and CDR2 YNFKEQ. The CDR3 extends over 15 amino acids. The J segment lost 2 bases and the V segment lost 1 base, leaving 4 bases of the junction unmatched. The CDR3 DNA reads TGTGCCAGCAGCCAAGTAGCGGACAGGGCCTACGAGCAGTACTTC. Encoded protein: CASSQVADRAYEQYF.

The chain recombines TRBV10-3 with TRBJ1-1; 8 nucleotides match TRBD1. Germline CDR1 ENHRY, CDR2 SYGVKD. CDR3 length: 13 amino acids. Trimming took 7 bases from V and 10 from J; bases not matched to a gene: 11. CDR3 DNA sequence: TGTGCCATCACAAGACAGGACAGGGATGCAGCTTTCTTT. It yields the protein CAITRQDRDAAFF.

The chain uses TRBV9 and TRBJ2-5, with 11 bases identical to TRBD2. This CDR3 comprises 15 residues. Germline values: CDR1 SGDLS, CDR2 YYNGEE. V lost 4 bases and J lost 1; bases outside the gene matches: 3. In nucleotides, the CDR3 is TGTGCCAGCAGCCTTACTAGCGGGAGCCAAGAGACCCAGTACTTC. Translation gives CASSLTSGSQETQYF.

The V and J genes are TRBV29-1 and TRBJ2-7, with TRBD2 matching 10 bases. Germline V gene data show CDR1 as SQVTM and CDR2 as ANQGSEA. With V trimmed by 6 bases and J by 8 bases, 7 bases remained unmatched. The length of the CDR3 is 12 residues. The CDR3 spells CSVELAGAKQYF. The CDR3 DNA sequence: TGCAGCGTGGAGCTAGCGGGAGCCAAGCAGTACTTC.

The chain links TRBV10-3 to TRBJ1-2; D remains unclear. V was clipped by 7 bases and J by 3 bases, with 12 bases between them. Germline CDR1 reads ENHRY; CDR2 reads SYGVKD. The CDR3 has 13 residues. The CDR3 loop is CAITENPDYGYTF. In DNA form, the CDR3 reads TGTGCCATCACCGAGAACCCAGACTATGGCTACACCTTC.

The rearrangement joins TRBV7-2 to TRBJ2-7; D gene unclear. CDR1 is SGHTA and CDR2 is FQGNSA in the germline V gene. Trimming left V 5 bases short and J 2 bases short, with 10 bases between. The CDR3 covers 13 residues. The CDR3 DNA sequence: TGTGCCAGCAGCCTAGGGAAACCCTACGAGCAGTACTTC. Its translation is CASSLGKPYEQYF.

This chain uses TRBV7-9 with TRBJ2-5; the match to TRBD1 covers 11 bases. This CDR3 spans 16 amino acids. Germline loops: CDR1 SEHNR, CDR2 FQNEAQ (reference sequence). J lost 4 bases, V lost 2 bases, and 6 bases had no gene match. CDR3 region: CASSLSMGQGVETQYF. CDR3 DNA sequence: TGTGCCAGCAGCTTAAGTATGGGACAGGGGGTAGAGACCCAGTACTTC. Supplemented by reference TRBV7-9 and TRBJ2-5, the full variable domain reads DTGVSQNPRHKITKRGQNVTFRCDPISEHNRLYWYRQTLGQGPEFLTYFQNEAQLEKSRLLSDRFSAERPKGSFSTLEIQRTEQGDSAMYLCASSLSMGQGVETQYFGPGTRLLVL.

The V gene is TRBV2, the J gene TRBJ2-3, with D tentatively TRBD1 or TRBD2 (6 bases each). Germline V gene data show CDR1 as SNHLY and CDR2 as FYNNEI. This CDR3 has 15 amino acids. The V end was cut by 7 bases, the J end by 10 bases, with 24 bases between. DNA for the CDR3: TGTGCCAGCATCCTAGAGGGGGGCGGGGCGAGGGCGCAGTATTTT. Translation: CASILEGGGARAQYF.

The CDR3 protein is CASSYEEGGKPLHF. In DNA form, the CDR3 reads TGTGCCAGCAGTTACGAAGAAGGGGGGAAGCCCCTCCACTTT. V usage is TRBV6-2 or TRBV6-3 and J usage is TRBJ1-6; maybe TRBD1 (6 bases). The length of the CDR3 is 14 residues. The V end lost 2 bases, the J end lost 13 bases, and 15 bases lay between the germline ends. From germline, CDR1 is MNHEY and CDR2 SVGEGT.

This clone was observed once. V usage is TRBV2 and J usage is TRBJ2-7; D possibly uses TRBD1 or TRBD2 (6 bases each). The CDR3 is made up of 15 amino acids. The germline CDR1 and CDR2 sequences are SNHLY and FYNNEI. With 6 bases removed from V and 7 bases from J, the gap between germline ends came to 22 bases. For the CDR3, the DNA is TGTGCCAGCAGGAATACGGGGGCTTCGGTACTTGAGCAGTACTTC. This sequence encodes CASRNTGASVLEQYF.

The V and J genes are TRBV28 and TRBJ2-3, with 9 positions matching TRBD1. The trim removed 7 bases at V and 5 bases at J, leaving 13 bases unmatched. Per germline, CDR1 MDHEN and CDR2 SYDVKM. CDR3 size: 16 residues. The CDR3 loop is CASTEGGQGSLDTQYF. The CDR3 DNA sequence: TGTGCCAGCACCGAGGGTGGACAGGGGAGCTTAGATACGCAGTATTTT.

V usage is TRBV28 and J usage is TRBJ2-5; 11 bases agree with TRBD2. Germline V gives CDR1 MDHEN, CDR2 SYDVKM. V was pared by 6 bases and J by 3 bases, with 3 bases of the junction left unmatched. The CDR3 is 14 amino acids. As DNA, the CDR3 is TGTGCCAGCAGCACTAGCGGGGGTAAAGAGACCCAGTACTTC. Amino acid sequence: CASSTSGGKETQYF.

The chain recombines TRBV2 with TRBJ2-3, with a possible D match to TRBD1 (7 bases). Germline V gene lookup returns CDR1 SNHLY and CDR2 FYNNEI. The CDR3 runs 15 residues. V was clipped by 6 bases and J by 2 bases, with 15 bases between them. CDR3 protein: CASSAAGGPTDTQYF. The CDR3, as DNA: TGTGCCAGCAGCGCGGCAGGGGGGCCCACAGATACGCAGTATTTT.

The chain links TRBV2 to TRBJ2-1; a possible D gene is TRBD2 (5 bases). Trimming removed 6 bases at V and 9 bases at J, with 18 bases between. This CDR3 spans 14 amino acids. The germline gives CDR1 SNHLY, CDR2 FYNNEI. The CDR3 loop reads CASSRSRERVEQFF. The DNA for the CDR3 is TGTGCCAGCAGCAGGTCCCGGGAACGGGTTGAGCAGTTCTTC.